The 5 T cell receptor beta chains below were found in one sample sequenced in a study of OX40 agonist ivuxolimab in advanced cancers. Only in-frame clones appear in the TCRdb table, and some are missing; sequencing was by immunoSEQ multiplex PCR. The repertoire includes around 38,000 clones, approximately 90% of them detected once, and 9.5% sits in the top ten. Here the sequenced sample was CD4+ or CD8+ T cells sorted from blood, taken in a trial of the OX40 agonist ivuxolimab. These receptors came from an adult with an advanced solid tumor such as melanoma, head and neck, liver or kidney cancer.

The chain is built from TRBV6-5 and TRBJ1-1; 7 bases align to TRBD1. The CDR3 runs to 14 residues. Per germline, CDR1 MNHEY and CDR2 SVGAGI. The ends lost 4 bases at V and 1 base at J; junction bases unmatched: 3. This CDR3 reads CASSFGTANTEAFF. For the CDR3, the DNA is TGTGCCAGCAGTTTCGGGACAGCGAACACTGAAGCTTTCTTT.

CDR3 DNA: TGTGCCAGCAGCCGAAAAACAGGAGGCGAGACCCAGTACTTC. It encodes CASSRKTGGETQYF. This chain connects TRBV13 to TRBJ2-5; the D gene could be TRBD1 or TRBD2 (5 bases each). The ends were cut back, 5 bases at V and 5 bases at J, with 15 bases in the middle. The germline V gene has CDR1 PRHDT and CDR2 FYEKMQ (reference sequence). The CDR3 sequence is 14 residues long. The full variable domain, with the rest looked up from reference TRBV13 and TRBJ2-5, is AAGVIQSPRHLIKEKRETATLKCYPIPRHDTVYWYQQGPGQDPQFLISFYEKMQSDKGSIPDRFSAQQFSDYHSELNMSSLELGDSALYFCASSRKTGGETQYFGPGTRLLVL.

The chain joins TRBV25-1 to TRBJ2-5; D gene ambiguous. With 3 bases removed from V and 3 bases from J, the gap between germline ends came to 5 bases. The CDR3 runs 12 residues. CDR1 is MGHDK, CDR2 SYGVNS, per germline. Written as DNA, the CDR3 is TGTGCCAGCAGTGACGGAAAAGAGACCCAGTACTTC. It is translated as CASSDGKETQYF. The full variable domain, rest sourced from reference TRBV25-1 and TRBJ2-5, is EADIYQTPRYLVIGTGKKITLECSQTMGHDKMYWYQQDPGMELHLIHYSYGVNSTEKGDLSSESTVSRIRTEHFPLTLESARPSHTSQYLCASSDGKETQYFGPGTRLLVL.

The chain combines TRBV5-5 with TRBJ2-1; D tentatively fits TRBD1 or TRBD2 (5 bases each). Deletions cut 4 bases from V and 5 bases from J, with 13 bases between. Per germline, CDR1 SGHKS and CDR2 YYEKEE (reference sequence). The CDR3 has 14 amino acids. CDR3 sequence reads: CASSPSGANNEQFF. CDR3 nucleotides: TGTGCCAGCAGCCCTTCCGGGGCCAACAATGAGCAGTTCTTC.

This clone is labeled medium-sized. The V and J genes are TRBV27 and TRBJ1-1; D gene unclear. V lost 5 bases to trimming and J lost 2 bases, with 12 bases between them. Germline values: CDR1 MNHEY, CDR2 SMNVEV (reference sequence). The CDR3 loop spans 14 amino acids. The CDR3, as DNA: TGTGCCAGCAGTCGAGGATGGGGAAACACTGAAGCTTTCTTT. This encodes CASSRGWGNTEAFF.